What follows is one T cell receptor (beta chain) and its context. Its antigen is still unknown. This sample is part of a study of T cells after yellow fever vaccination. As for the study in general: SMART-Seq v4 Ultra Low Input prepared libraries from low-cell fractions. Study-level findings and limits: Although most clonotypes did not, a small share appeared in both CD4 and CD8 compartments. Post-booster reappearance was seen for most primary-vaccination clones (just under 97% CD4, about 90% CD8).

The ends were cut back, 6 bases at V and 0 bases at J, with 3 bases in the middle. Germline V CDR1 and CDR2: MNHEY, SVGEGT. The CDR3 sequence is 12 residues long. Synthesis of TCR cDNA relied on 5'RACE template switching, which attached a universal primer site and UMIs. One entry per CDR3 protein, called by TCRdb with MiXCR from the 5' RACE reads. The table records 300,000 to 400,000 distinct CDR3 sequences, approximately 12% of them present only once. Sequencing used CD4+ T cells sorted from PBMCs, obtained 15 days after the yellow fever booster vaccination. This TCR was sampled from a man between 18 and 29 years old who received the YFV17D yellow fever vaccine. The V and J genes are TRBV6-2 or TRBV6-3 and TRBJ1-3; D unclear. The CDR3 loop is CASSISGNTIYF. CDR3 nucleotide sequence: TGTGCCAGCAGCATCTCTGGAAACACCATATATTTT.